This TCR beta chain came from a study of T cell responses to AZD1222 COVID-19 vaccine. Overall study context: Second doses that came at about 4 or about 12 weeks were put together.

Libraries were prepared by immunoSEQ multiplex PCR; TCRdb keeps only in-frame clonotypes and omits some of them. The table has 150,000 or so clones, more than 85% seen once; the top ten hold over 1.1%. CDR1 and CDR2 from the germline V gene are SGHDN and FVKESK. Trimming cost V 5 bases and J 2 bases; bases outside gene matches: 4. This CDR3 is built from 14 residues. The chain joins TRBV14 to TRBJ1-1, with 8 bases lining up with TRBD1. This receptor was identified in an adult in good health. The sequencing here drew on peripheral blood, taken on day 0 of AZD1222 vaccination. The CDR3 reads CASSYRGYNTEAFF. CDR3 DNA sequence: TGTGCCAGCAGCTACAGGGGGTATAACACTGAAGCTTTCTTT.